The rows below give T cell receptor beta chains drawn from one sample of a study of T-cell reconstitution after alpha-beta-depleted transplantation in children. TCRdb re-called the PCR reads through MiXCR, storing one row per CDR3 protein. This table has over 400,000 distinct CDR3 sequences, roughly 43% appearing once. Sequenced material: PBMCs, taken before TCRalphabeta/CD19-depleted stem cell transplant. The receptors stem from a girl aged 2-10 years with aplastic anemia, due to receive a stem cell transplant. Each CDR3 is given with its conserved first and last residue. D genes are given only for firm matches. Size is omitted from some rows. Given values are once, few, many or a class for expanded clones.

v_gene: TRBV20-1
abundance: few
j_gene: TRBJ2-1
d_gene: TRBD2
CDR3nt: TGCAGTGCCCCTAGCGGGAGGGCTTACAATGAGCAGTTCTTC
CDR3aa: CSAPSGRAYNEQFF

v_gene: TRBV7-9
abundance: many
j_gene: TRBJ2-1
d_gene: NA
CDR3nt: TGTGCCAGCAGCCGCCCCGCGAACTTAAACAATGAGCAGTTCTTC
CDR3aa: CASSRPANLNNEQFF

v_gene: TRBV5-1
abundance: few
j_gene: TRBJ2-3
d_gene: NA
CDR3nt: TGCGCCAGCAGCTTGGATACGGTTAGCACAGATACGCAGTATTTT
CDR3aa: CASSLDTVSTDTQYF

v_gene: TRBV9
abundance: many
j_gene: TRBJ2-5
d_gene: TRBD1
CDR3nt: TGTGCCAGCAGCGTGACAGGGGGGGGAGAGACCCAGTACTTC
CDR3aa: CASSVTGGGETQYF

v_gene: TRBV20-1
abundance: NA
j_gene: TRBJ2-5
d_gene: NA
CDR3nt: TGCAGTGCTAGAGAGGGGACACCCTCGTTATTCCAGTACTTC
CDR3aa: CSAREGTPSLFQYF

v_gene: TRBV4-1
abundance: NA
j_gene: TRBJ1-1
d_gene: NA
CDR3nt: TGCGCCAGCAGCCATTTGGGTGCTGAAGCTTTCTTT
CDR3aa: CASSHLGAEAFF

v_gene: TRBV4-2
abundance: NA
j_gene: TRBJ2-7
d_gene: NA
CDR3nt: TGTGCCAGCAGCCAAGATAGGGCACGGGGGACCTACTACGAGCAGTACTTC
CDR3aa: CASSQDRARGTYYEQYF

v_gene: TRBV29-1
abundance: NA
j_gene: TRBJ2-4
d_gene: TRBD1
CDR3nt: TGCAGCGTTGACGGGACAGCTGCAAACATTCAGTACTTC
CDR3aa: CSVDGTAANIQYF

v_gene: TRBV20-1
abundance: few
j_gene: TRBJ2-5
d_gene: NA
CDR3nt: TGCAGTGCTAGAGCCCCCCGACAGCGGAGGCAAGAGACCCAGTACTTC
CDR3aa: CSARAPRQRRQETQYF

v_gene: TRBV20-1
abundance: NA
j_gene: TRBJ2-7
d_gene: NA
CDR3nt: TGCAGTGCTTGGGGGACCCACGCCTACGAGCAGTACTTC
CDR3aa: CSAWGTHAYEQYF

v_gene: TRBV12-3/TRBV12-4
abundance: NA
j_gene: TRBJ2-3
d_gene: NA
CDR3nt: TGTGCCAGCAACCCGGGTCCCCTTGGGAATACGCAGTATTTT
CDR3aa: CASNPGPLGNTQYF

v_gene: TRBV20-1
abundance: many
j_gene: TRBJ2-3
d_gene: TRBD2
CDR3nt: TGCAGTGCCCCCAGCGGGAGGGCCGGCACAGATACGCAGTATTTT
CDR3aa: CSAPSGRAGTDTQYF

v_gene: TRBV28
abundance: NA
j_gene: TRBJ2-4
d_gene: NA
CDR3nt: TGTGCCAGCAGTTCCACGCATCCTGAGACTTCAAGCAAAAACATTCAGTACTTC
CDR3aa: CASSSTHPETSSKNIQYF

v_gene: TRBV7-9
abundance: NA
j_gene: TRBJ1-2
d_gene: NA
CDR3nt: TGTGCCAGCAGCTTAGATTACGACTATGGCTACACCTTC
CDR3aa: CASSLDYDYGYTF

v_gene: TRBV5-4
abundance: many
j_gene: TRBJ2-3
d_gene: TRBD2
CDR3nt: TGTGCCAGCAGCTTATGGAGCGGGAGCGCCCCCGATACGCAGTATTTT
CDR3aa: CASSLWSGSAPDTQYF

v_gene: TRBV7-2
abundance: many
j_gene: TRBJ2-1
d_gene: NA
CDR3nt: TGTGCCAGCAGCTCCACACGGGTCGGTGAGCAGTTCTTC
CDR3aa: CASSSTRVGEQFF

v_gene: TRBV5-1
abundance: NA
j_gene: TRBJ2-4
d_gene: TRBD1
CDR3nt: TGCGCCAGCAGCTTGGTAGGCAGGGGGCGCGAGTTAAACATTCAGTACTTC
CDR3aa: CASSLVGRGRELNIQYF

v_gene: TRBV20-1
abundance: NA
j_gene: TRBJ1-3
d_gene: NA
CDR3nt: TGCAGTGCCCCCAGAGCTGGAAACACCATATATTTT
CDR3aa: CSAPRAGNTIYF

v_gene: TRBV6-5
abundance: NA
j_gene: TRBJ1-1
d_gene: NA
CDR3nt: TGTGCCAGCAGTTACTCAAGACCGCCGAACACTGAAGCTTTCTTT
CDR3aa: CASSYSRPPNTEAFF

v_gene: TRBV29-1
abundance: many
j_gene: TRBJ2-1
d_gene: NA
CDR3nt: TGCAGCGTTGGAGACAGGCGAGACAATGAGCAGTTCTTC
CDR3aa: CSVGDRRDNEQFF

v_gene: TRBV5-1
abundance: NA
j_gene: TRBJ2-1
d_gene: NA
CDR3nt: TGCGCCAGCAGCTTGGCCGGGACTTCAAACTACAATGAGCAGTTCTTC
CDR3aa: CASSLAGTSNYNEQFF

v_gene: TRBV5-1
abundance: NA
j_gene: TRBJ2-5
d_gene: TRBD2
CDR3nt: TGCGCCAGCAAGCGTGGGAGCGGGGGAGGAGGAGAGACCCAGTACTTC
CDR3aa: CASKRGSGGGGETQYF

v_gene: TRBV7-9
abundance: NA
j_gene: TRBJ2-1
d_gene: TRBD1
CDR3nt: TGTGCCAGCAGCATAGCCGGGACAGGGCCTGGCAATGAGCAGTTCTTC
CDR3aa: CASSIAGTGPGNEQFF

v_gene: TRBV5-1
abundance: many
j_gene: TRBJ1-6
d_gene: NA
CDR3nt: TGCGCCAGCAGCTTGGCGAGACAGAGGAACCCAGCCCGCGGCAATAATTCACCCCTCCACTTT
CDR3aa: CASSLARQRNPARGNNSPLHF

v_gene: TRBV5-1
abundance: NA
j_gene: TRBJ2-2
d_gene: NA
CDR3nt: TGCGCCAGCAGGAAGCCGGGACGGGAGACCGGGGAGCTGTTTTTT
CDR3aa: CASRKPGRETGELFF

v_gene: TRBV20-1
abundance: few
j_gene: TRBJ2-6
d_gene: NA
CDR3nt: TGCAGTGCTAGAGATACGGGTGGCGGGTCTGGGGCCAACGTCCTGACTTTC
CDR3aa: CSARDTGGGSGANVLTF

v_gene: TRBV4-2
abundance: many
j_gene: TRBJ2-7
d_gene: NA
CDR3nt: TGTGCCAGCAGCCAAGACCCCGGTTCCTACGAGCAGTACTTC
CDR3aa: CASSQDPGSYEQYF

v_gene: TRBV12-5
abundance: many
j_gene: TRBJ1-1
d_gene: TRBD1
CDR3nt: TGTGCTAGTGGCCCCCGGACAGGTCCTGAAGCTTTCTTT
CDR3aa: CASGPRTGPEAFF

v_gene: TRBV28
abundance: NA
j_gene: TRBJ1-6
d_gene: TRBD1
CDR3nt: TGTGCCAGCAGTTCAAGGGGACAGGGGAATTCACCCCTCCACTTT
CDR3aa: CASSSRGQGNSPLHF

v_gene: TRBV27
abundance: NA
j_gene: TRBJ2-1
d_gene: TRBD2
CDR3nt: TGTGCCAGCAGTTCTCCCCCCGGGACTAGGGAGTTCTTC
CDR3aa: CASSSPPGTREFF

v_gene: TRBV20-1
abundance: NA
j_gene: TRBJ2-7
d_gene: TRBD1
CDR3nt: TGCAGTGCAGTGACAGGGGGCTTCCTCGAGCAGTACTTC
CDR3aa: CSAVTGGFLEQYF

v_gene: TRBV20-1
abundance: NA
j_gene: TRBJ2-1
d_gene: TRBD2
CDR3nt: TGCAGTGCTAGAGATGATGGGAGGGCCGGGAATGAGCAGTTCTTC
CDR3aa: CSARDDGRAGNEQFF

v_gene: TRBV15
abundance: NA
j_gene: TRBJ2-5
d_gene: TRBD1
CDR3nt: TGTGCCACCAGCACCGGACAGGACCAGCTTTTAGAGACCCAGTACTTC
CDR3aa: CATSTGQDQLLETQYF

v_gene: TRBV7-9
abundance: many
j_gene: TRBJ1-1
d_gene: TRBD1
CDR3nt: TGTGCCAGCAGCTCCCTGGGGAGGGGGCAAGGCGAAGCTTTCTTT
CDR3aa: CASSSLGRGQGEAFF

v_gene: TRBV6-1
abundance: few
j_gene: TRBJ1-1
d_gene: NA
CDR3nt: TGTGCCAGCAGTGTTACGACGGGGGCACGGACTGAAGCTTTCTTT
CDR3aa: CASSVTTGARTEAFF

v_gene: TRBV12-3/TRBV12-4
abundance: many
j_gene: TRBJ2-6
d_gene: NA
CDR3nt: TGTGCCAGCAGTTTAGCGAGGAGCCGGGCCAACGTCCTGACTTTC
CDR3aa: CASSLARSRANVLTF

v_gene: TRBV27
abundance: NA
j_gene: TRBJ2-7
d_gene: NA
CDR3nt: TGTGCCAGCAGTTTGAGAGGGTGTGGTTACTTC
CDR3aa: CASSLRGCGYF

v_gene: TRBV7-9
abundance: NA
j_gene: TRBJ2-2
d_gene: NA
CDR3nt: TGTGCCAGCAGCTTATATAAGAACACCGGGGAGCTGTTTTTT
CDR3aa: CASSLYKNTGELFF

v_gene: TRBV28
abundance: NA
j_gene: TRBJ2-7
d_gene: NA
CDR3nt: TGTGCCAGCAGTTTACCCCAGGGAACCTACGAGCAGTACTTC
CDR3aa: CASSLPQGTYEQYF

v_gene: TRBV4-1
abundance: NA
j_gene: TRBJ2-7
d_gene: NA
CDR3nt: TGCGCCAGCAGCCGGGGTGTGCGTAGCGGAGTGGTAAACGAGCAGTACTTC
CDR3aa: CASSRGVRSGVVNEQYF

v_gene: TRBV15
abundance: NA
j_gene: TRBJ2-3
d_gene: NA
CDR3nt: TGTGCCACCAGCAGAGATCTGGCTGGCACAGATACGCAGTATTTT
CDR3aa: CATSRDLAGTDTQYF

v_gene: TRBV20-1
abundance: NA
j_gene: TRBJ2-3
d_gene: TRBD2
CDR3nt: TGCAGTGCTCCCCGGTGGATAGCGGGAGGGTCCGATACGCAGTATTTT
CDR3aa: CSAPRWIAGGSDTQYF

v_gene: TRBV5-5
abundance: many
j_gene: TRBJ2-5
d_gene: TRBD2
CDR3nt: TGTGCCAGCAGCTTGGTGCGGGAGGGCCCGGTAATCTACTTC
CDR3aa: CASSLVREGPVIYF

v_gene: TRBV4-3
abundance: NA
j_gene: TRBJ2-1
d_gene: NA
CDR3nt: TGCGCCAGCAGCCAGACCTCCGGGCCTAGTGCCAATGAGCAGTTCTTC
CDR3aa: CASSQTSGPSANEQFF

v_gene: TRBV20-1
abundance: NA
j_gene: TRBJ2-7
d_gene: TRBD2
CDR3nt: TGCAGTGCCAATAGCGGGAGCTCCTACGAGCAGTACTTC
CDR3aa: CSANSGSSYEQYF

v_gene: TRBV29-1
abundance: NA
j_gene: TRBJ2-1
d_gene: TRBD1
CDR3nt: TGCAGCGTTGTATACAGGGGCGTCTCCTACAATGAGCAGTTCTTC
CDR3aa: CSVVYRGVSYNEQFF

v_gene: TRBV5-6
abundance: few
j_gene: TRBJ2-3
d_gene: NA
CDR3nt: TGTGCCAGCAGCCATGTTAGTCCAGATACGCAGTATTTT
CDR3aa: CASSHVSPDTQYF

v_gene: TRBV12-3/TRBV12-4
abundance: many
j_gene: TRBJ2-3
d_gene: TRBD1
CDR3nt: TGTGCCAGCAGTTTAGGAGCCGGGACAGAGACTAGCACAGATACGCAGTATTTT
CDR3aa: CASSLGAGTETSTDTQYF

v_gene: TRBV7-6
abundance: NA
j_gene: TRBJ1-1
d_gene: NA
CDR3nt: TGTGCCAGCAGCCGTCCCCTGAACACTGAAGCTTTCTTT
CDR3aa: CASSRPLNTEAFF

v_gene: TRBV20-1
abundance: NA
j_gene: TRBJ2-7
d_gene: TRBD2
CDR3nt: TGCAGTGCTACGGGGACTAGCGGGAGGCTTTACGAGCAGTACTTC
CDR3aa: CSATGTSGRLYEQYF

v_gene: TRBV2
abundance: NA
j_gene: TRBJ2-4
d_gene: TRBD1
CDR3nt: TGTGCCAGCAGGAAGGGACAGGGGGGAAACATTCAGTACTTC
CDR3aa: CASRKGQGGNIQYF

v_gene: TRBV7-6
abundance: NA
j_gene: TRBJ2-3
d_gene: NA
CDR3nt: TGTGCCAGCAGCAGATTACTTGGGGGGTTCACAGATACGCAGTATTTT
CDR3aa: CASSRLLGGFTDTQYF

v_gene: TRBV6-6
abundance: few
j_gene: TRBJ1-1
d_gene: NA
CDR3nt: TGTGCCACCAATCGGAGGGGTACGACTGAAGCTTTCTTT
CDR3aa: CATNRRGTTEAFF

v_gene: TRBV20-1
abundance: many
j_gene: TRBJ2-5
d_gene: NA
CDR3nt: TGCAGTGCTAGTCAAGAGACCCAGTACTTC
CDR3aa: CSASQETQYF

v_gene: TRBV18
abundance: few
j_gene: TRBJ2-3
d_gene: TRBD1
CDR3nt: TGTGCCAGCTCACCACTCGGGACAGGGGGACCAGATACGCAGTATTTT
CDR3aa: CASSPLGTGGPDTQYF

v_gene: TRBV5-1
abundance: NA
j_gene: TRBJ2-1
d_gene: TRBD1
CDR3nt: TGCGCCAGCGGTAGACAGGGGGCCAATGAGCAGTTCTTC
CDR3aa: CASGRQGANEQFF

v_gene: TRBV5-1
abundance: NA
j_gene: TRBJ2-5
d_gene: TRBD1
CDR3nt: TGCGCCAGCACAGAATGGACAGGAAGGGGGGAGACCCAGTACTTC
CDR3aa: CASTEWTGRGETQYF

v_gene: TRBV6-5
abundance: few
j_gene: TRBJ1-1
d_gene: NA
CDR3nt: TGTGCCAGCAGTTACAAGCAGGGCATGAACACTGAAGCTTTCTTT
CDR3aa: CASSYKQGMNTEAFF